This TCR beta chain was identified in a study of blood T cell repertoires in COVID-19. Study-level information: Sample material is recorded as cDNA or gDNA derived from T cells, B-cell-depleted T cells, or PBMCs.

V lost 4 bases and J 1 base, leaving 7 bases between the germline ends. This CDR3 region has 14 residues. CDR1 and CDR2 from the germline V gene are SGHAT and FQNNGV. Only in-frame clones appear in the TCRdb table, and some are missing; sequencing was by immunoSEQ multiplex PCR. The sample contains about 250,000 clones, more than 70% of which appear only once. Sample: peripheral blood. The chain uses TRBV11-2 and TRBJ2-2; the D is unclear. This TCR derives from a man older than 75 with acute or convalescent COVID-19. The CDR3 sequence: CASSSVRNTGELFF. For the CDR3, the DNA is TGTGCCAGCAGCTCGGTTAGGAACACCGGGGAGCTGTTTTTT.